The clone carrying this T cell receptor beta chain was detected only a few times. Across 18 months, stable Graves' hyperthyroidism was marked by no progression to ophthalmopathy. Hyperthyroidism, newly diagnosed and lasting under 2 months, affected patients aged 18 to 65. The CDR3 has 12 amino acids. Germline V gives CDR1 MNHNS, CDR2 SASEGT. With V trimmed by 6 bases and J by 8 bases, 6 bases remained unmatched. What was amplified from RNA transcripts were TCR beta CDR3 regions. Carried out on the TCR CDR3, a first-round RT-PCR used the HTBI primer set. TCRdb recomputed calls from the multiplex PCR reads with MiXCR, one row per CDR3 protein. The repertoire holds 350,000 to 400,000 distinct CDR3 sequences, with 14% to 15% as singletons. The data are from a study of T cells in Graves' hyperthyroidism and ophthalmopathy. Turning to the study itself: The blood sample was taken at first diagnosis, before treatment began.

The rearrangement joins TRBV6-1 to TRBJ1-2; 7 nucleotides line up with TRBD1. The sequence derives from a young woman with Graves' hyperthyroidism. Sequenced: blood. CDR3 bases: TGTGCCAGCAGCTCAACAGGGGAGGGCTACACCTTC. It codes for CASSSTGEGYTF.